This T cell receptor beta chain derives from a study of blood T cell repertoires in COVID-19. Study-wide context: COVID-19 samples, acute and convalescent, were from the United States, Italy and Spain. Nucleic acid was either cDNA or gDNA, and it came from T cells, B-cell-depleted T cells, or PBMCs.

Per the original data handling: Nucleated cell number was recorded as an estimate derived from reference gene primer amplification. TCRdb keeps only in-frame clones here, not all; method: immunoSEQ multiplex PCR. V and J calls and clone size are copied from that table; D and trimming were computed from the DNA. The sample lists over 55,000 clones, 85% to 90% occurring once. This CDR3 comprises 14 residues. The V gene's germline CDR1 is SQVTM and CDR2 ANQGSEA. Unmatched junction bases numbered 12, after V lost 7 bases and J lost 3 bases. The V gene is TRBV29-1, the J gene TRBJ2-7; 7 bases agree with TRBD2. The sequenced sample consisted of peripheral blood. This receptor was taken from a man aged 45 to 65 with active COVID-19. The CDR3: CSARSPSGNYEQYF. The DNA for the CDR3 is TGCAGCGCCCGAAGTCCTAGCGGAAACTACGAGCAGTACTTC.